Presented here are 32 T cell receptor beta chains from one specimen sequenced in a study of T cell repertoires in cytomegalovirus infection. TCRdb passed the reads through MiXCR, listing each CDR3 protein once. The sample lists about 530,000 distinct CDR3 sequences; approximately 25% were seen once. Sequencing used PBMCs. The receptors were sampled from a human donor in good health (CMV status not recorded). Some clones in this sample may be carry-over from other donors' samples.

This clonotype was seen a handful of times. The gene calls are TRBV15 and TRBJ1-5, with D unclear. The CDR3 totals 13 residues. The V end was cut by 3 bases, the J end by 11 bases, with 14 bases between. Germline loops: CDR1 LNHNV, CDR2 YYDKDF (reference sequence). CDR3 loop: CATSSSGFRAQHF. The CDR3 DNA reads as TGTGCCACCAGCAGTTCAGGCTTTCGGGCCCAGCATTTT.

CDR3: CASSFGHRWSGELFF. The CDR3 region has the DNA TGTGCCAGCAGTTTTGGACACCGGTGGTCCGGGGAGCTGTTTTTT. The genes are TRBV28 and TRBJ2-2; tentative D call: TRBD1 (5 bases). The CDR3 totals 15 residues. The V gene's germline CDR1 is MDHEN and CDR2 SYDVKM. Deletions cut 3 bases from V and 6 bases from J, with 14 bases between.

To note about this clonotype: This clone may be a read error of a much larger clone one base away. V is TRBV7-9 and J is TRBJ1-5; no definite D call. CDR1 and CDR2 from the germline V gene are SEHNR and FQNEAQ (reference sequence). The CDR3 has 15 amino acids. CDR3 in amino acids: CARSLEFSSNQPQHF. The DNA for the CDR3 is TGTGCCCGCAGCTTAGAATTTAGTAGCAATCAGCCCCAGCATTTT.

This rearrangement joins TRBV6-5 to TRBJ1-1, with TRBD1 matching over 7 bases. CDR3 size: 14 residues. V was clipped by 6 bases and J by 4 bases; unmatched bases: 8. CDR1 is MNHEY and CDR2 is SVGAGI in the germline V gene. As DNA, the CDR3 is TGTGCCAGCAGCACCGGGACAGCGGGCACTGAAGCTTTCTTT. Its translation: CASSTGTAGTEAFF.

In its sample, this clonotype was seen a few times. V usage is TRBV11-2 and J usage is TRBJ1-3; D might be TRBD1 (6 bases). Germline CDR1 and CDR2: SGHAT and FQNNGV. The CDR3 spans 14 residues. With 5 bases removed from V and 9 bases from J, the gap between germline ends came to 17 bases. The CDR3 here is CASSPWGGWATIYF. In DNA, the CDR3 is TGTGCCAGCAGCCCCTGGGGGGGCTGGGCCACCATATATTTT.

This clonotype was recorded many times. The chain combines TRBV14 with TRBJ2-1, with 8 bases lining up with TRBD2. The V gene end was trimmed by 5 bases and the J gene end by 6 bases; junction bases not matched to a gene: 3. CDR1 is SGHDN and CDR2 is FVKESK in the germline V gene. CDR3 length: 13 amino acids. DNA for the CDR3: TGTGCCAGCAGCAGAGCGGGAGCCAATGAGCAGTTCTTC. Residues: CASSRAGANEQFF.

This clonotype was counted ten times or more. The rearrangement joins TRBV10-3 to TRBJ2-1, with a weak D call TRBD1 (6 bases). Trimming left V 5 bases short and J 5 bases short, with 13 bases between. The germline V gene has CDR1 ENHRY and CDR2 SYGVKD. The CDR3 is 14 amino acids. In DNA form, the CDR3 reads TGTGCCATCAGTACCAGGGGTCTCAACAATGAGCAGTTCTTC. As protein: CAISTRGLNNEQFF.

This clonotype was counted many times. The rearrangement uses TRBV7-3 and TRBJ2-1; a weak D match, TRBD2 (6 bases). CDR1 and CDR2 from the germline V gene are SGHTA and FQGTGA. CDR3 size: 13 residues. The ends were cut back, 1 base at V and 6 bases at J, with 7 bases in the middle. The DNA of the CDR3 is TGTGCCAGCAGCTTAAGGGACTCCAATGAGCAGTTCTTC. Translated, it gives CASSLRDSNEQFF.

V gene TRBV7-9 combines with J gene TRBJ2-7; TRBD1 matches at 9 bases. The CDR3 covers 15 residues. Germline values: CDR1 SEHNR, CDR2 FQNEAQ (reference sequence). Losses at the gene ends were 6 bases for V and 1 base for J; bases not matched to a gene: 7. This CDR3 is CASRFGTGISYEQYF. The CDR3 nucleotides are TGTGCCAGCAGGTTCGGGACAGGGATATCCTACGAGCAGTACTTC.

This chain links TRBV15 with TRBJ1-2; possible D gene TRBD1, 6 bases. This CDR3 spans 13 amino acids. Germline V gene lookup returns CDR1 LNHNV and CDR2 YYDKDF (reference sequence). V was cut by 2 bases and J by 8 bases, with 12 bases left in between. CDR3 DNA: TGTGCCACCAGCAGAACAGGGAATAGGGGCTACACCTTC. Translating it yields CATSRTGNRGYTF.

The chain employs TRBV7-8 and TRBJ2-5; weak D call: TRBD2 (5 bases). The CDR3 is made up of 15 amino acids. V gave up 5 bases and J gave up 0 bases, with 13 bases separating them. Germline V lookup: CDR1 SGHVS, CDR2 FQNEAQ. Written as DNA, the CDR3 is TGTGCCAGCAGCCACGGACTCTTGTACCAAGAGACCCAGTACTTC. Protein sequence: CASSHGLLYQETQYF.

This clonotype was picked up a small number of times. The CDR3 region is CAISGGTGKNTEAFF. In DNA form, the CDR3 reads TGTGCCATCAGTGGAGGGACAGGTAAAAACACTGAAGCTTTCTTT. The gene calls are TRBV10-3 and TRBJ1-1; the match to TRBD1 covers 8 bases. The CDR3 covers 15 residues. V lost 4 bases to trimming and J lost 2 bases; unmatched junction nucleotides: 6. The germline V gene has CDR1 ENHRY and CDR2 SYGVKD.

J is TRBJ2-1 and V is TRBV6-1; 14 bases are shared with TRBD2. The CDR3 is 16 amino acids. In germline, CDR1 is MNHNS, CDR2 SASEGT. With 1 base clipped from V and 8 bases from J, the junction kept 4 bases outside the gene matches. This chain's CDR3 is CASSEGLAGGPYEQFF. The CDR3 region has the DNA TGTGCCAGCAGTGAAGGACTAGCGGGAGGGCCCTATGAGCAGTTCTTC.

The chain is built from TRBV7-2 and TRBJ2-2; no clear D. This CDR3 is built from 15 residues. V was pared by 2 bases and J by 7 bases, with 14 bases between. Germline assignment: CDR1 SGHTA and CDR2 FQGNSA. CDR3 DNA: TGTGCCAGCAGCTTAAGGAGAATCCAGAACGGGGAGCTGTTTTTT. Its protein is CASSLRRIQNGELFF.

The chain recombines TRBV5-1 with TRBJ2-1; D ambiguous. The CDR3 loop spans 12 amino acids. Per the germline V gene, CDR1 is SGHRS and CDR2 is YFSETQ. V lost 1 base and J 8 bases, leaving 7 bases between the germline ends. In DNA, the CDR3 is TGCGCCAGCAGCTTGCAGGTCCATGAGCAGTTCTTC. Its protein is CASSLQVHEQFF. The variable domain in full, completed from reference TRBV5-1 and TRBJ2-1, reads KAGVTQTPRYLIKTRGQQVTLSCSPISGHRSVSWYQQTPGQGLQFLFEYFSETQRNKGNFPGRFSGRQFSNSRSEMNVSTLELGDSALYLCASSLQVHEQFFGPGTRLTVL.

This rearrangement joins TRBV4-3 to TRBJ2-7; TRBD2 aligns across 13 bases. Germline V gene lookup returns CDR1 LGHNA and CDR2 YSLEER. Trimming took 2 bases from V and 5 from J; bases not matched to a gene: 3. The CDR3 has 15 amino acids. As DNA, the CDR3 is TGCGCCAGCAGCCAAACAGGACTAGCGGGAGACGAGCAGTACTTC. Its translation: CASSQTGLAGDEQYF.

There are many counts of this clonotype. The J gene is TRBJ1-1, the V gene TRBV7-2; possibly TRBD1 for D (5 bases). The V gene's germline CDR1 is SGHTA and CDR2 FQGNSA. Trimming cost V 3 bases and J 3 bases, with 8 bases left between them. CDR3 length: 13 amino acids. The CDR3 sequence: CASSLGPYTEAFF. In nucleotides, the CDR3 is TGTGCCAGCAGCTTGGGGCCTTACACTGAAGCTTTCTTT.

This clonotype was recorded a few times. The chain carries TRBV27 and TRBJ2-7; a possible D gene is TRBD1 (6 bases). This CDR3 spans 14 amino acids. V shed 4 bases and J shed 2 bases, with 12 bases lying between them. Germline lookup yields CDR1 MNHEY and CDR2 SMNVEV (reference sequence). The DNA of the CDR3 is TGTGCCAGCAGTTCATCGACAGGACCCTACGAGCAGTACTTC. This translates into CASSSSTGPYEQYF.

The J gene is TRBJ2-1, the V gene TRBV10-3, with 10 bases identical to TRBD2. The V segment lost 6 bases and the J segment 8 bases; nucleotides outside the gene matches: 4. Per the germline V gene, CDR1 is ENHRY and CDR2 is SYGVKD. The CDR3 extends over 13 amino acids. The CDR3 DNA is TGTGCCATCAGCCTAGCGGGAGTGGATGAGCAGTTCTTC. This gives the protein CAISLAGVDEQFF.

This clonotype was picked up a small number of times. The chain links TRBV2 to TRBJ2-1; D is unresolved. The germline V and J ends were trimmed by 4 bases and 2 bases, with 9 bases remaining between them. Looked up from germline, CDR1 is SNHLY and CDR2 is FYNNEI. The CDR3 length is 14 residues. The CDR3 loop reads CASSGASPYNEQFF. The CDR3 bases are TGTGCCAGCAGTGGGGCTTCCCCCTACAATGAGCAGTTCTTC.

The table lists this clonotype with a few counts. The CDR3 coding sequence is TGTGCCACCAGTGACCCCGCGACAGGGGGGAATCAGCCCCAGCATTTT. It is translated as CATSDPATGGNQPQHF. This chain joins TRBV24-1 and TRBJ1-5; 9 bases agree with TRBD1. Unmatched junction bases numbered 7, after V lost 4 bases and J lost 4 bases. This CDR3 has 16 amino acids. CDR1 is KGHDR, CDR2 SFDVKD, per germline.

In this sample, this clonotype turned up many times. The chain joins TRBV7-8 to TRBJ1-1; D not resolved. The germline V gene encodes CDR1 SGHVS and CDR2 FQNEAQ. The CDR3 length is 14 residues. Between the trimmed V and J ends, which lost 4 bases and 2 bases, there was a span of 11 bases. DNA of the CDR3: TGTGCCAGCAGCTGGGCGGGTACCAACACTGAAGCTTTCTTT. Its translation is CASSWAGTNTEAFF.

This chain connects TRBV5-4 to TRBJ1-2; TRBD1 matches 7 bases. Germline V gene data show CDR1 as SGHNT and CDR2 as YYREEE (reference sequence). The V gene end was trimmed by 2 bases and the J gene end by 8 bases; junction bases not matched to a gene: 6. The length of the CDR3 is 13 residues. The CDR3 spells CASSFVTGEGYTF. The CDR3 nucleotides are TGTGCCAGCAGCTTTGTAACAGGGGAAGGCTACACCTTC.

The V call is TRBV7-9, the J call TRBJ2-5; TRBD2 agrees at 10 bases. The junction had 1 base not matched to a gene; V was cut back by 3 bases and J by 3 bases. The CDR3 covers 14 residues. The germline V gene has CDR1 SEHNR and CDR2 FQNEAQ (reference sequence). The CDR3 bases are TGTGCCAGCAGCTTCGGGACTAGCGAAGAGACCCAGTACTTC. Protein: CASSFGTSEETQYF. The full variable domain, in which reference TRBV7-9 and TRBJ2-5 provide the parts outside the CDR3, is DTGVSQNPRHKITKRGQNVTFRCDPISEHNRLYWYRQTLGQGPEFLTYFQNEAQLEKSRLLSDRFSAERPKGSFSTLEIQRTEQGDSAMYLCASSFGTSEETQYFGPGTRLLVL.

This sequence joins TRBV6-2 or TRBV6-3 and TRBJ1-3; possible D gene TRBD1, 6 bases. Germline V gene data show CDR1 as MNHEY and CDR2 as SVGEGT. This CDR3 has 17 amino acids. Deletions cut 2 bases from V and 2 bases from J, with 16 bases between. The CDR3 sequence: CASSYGGGLITGNTIYF. The CDR3 coding sequence is TGTGCCAGCAGTTACGGTGGGGGCCTCATCACTGGAAACACCATATATTTT.

The V call is TRBV19, the J call TRBJ2-7; 9 nucleotides agree with TRBD1. V lost 6 bases and J lost 3; bases outside the gene matches: 9. CDR1 LNHDA and CDR2 SQIVND come from the germline V gene (reference sequence). This CDR3 contains 15 residues. This CDR3 reads CASSQPGQGHYEQYF. The CDR3 DNA is TGTGCCAGTAGCCAACCGGGACAGGGACACTACGAGCAGTACTTC.

There are a few counts of this clonotype. The rearrangement joins TRBV7-8 to TRBJ1-5, with D tentatively TRBD1 (6 bases). Trimming took off 4 bases at V and 8 bases at J, with 21 bases between the two ends. Per germline, CDR1 SGHVS and CDR2 FQNEAQ. This CDR3 comprises 16 residues. The DNA for the CDR3 is TGTGCCAGCAGCTCGACAGGTTTTAAGGGCAGTAAGCCCCAGCATTTT. The encoded protein is CASSSTGFKGSKPQHF.

This clonotype was detected ten times or more. In DNA, the CDR3 is TGTGCCAGCAGTCCTAGCGGGGGGTCAGATACGCAGTATTTT. Amino acids: CASSPSGGSDTQYF. The chain uses TRBV25-1 and TRBJ2-3; TRBD2 agrees at 11 bases. V was pared by 5 bases and J by 4 bases, with 2 bases of the junction left unmatched. CDR1 MGHDK and CDR2 SYGVNS come from the germline V gene. The CDR3 runs to 14 residues.

Ten or more counts support this clonotype. In nucleotides, the CDR3 is TGTGCCAGCAGGCCAGCGGGAGTAGCGTATGAGCAGTACTTC. Amino acid sequence: CASRPAGVAYEQYF. The chain combines TRBV7-2 with TRBJ2-7, with 8 bases identical to TRBD2. V shed 6 bases, J shed 7 bases, and the junction held 11 bases outside the gene matches. This CDR3 has 14 amino acids. Germline loops: CDR1 SGHTA, CDR2 FQGNSA.

This rearrangement joins TRBV20-1 to TRBJ2-1, with 7 bases that match TRBD2. In germline, CDR1 is DFQATT, CDR2 SNEGSKA (reference sequence). V lost 5 bases to trimming and J lost 6 bases; unmatched junction nucleotides: 7. The CDR3 has 13 residues. CDR3 sequence: CSAWASGTNEQFF. The CDR3 DNA reads TGCAGTGCTTGGGCTAGCGGTACCAATGAGCAGTTCTTC.

Only a few counts were recorded for this clonotype. The V and J genes are TRBV6-5 and TRBJ2-7; 11 nucleotides line up with TRBD2. Per the germline V gene, CDR1 is MNHEY and CDR2 is SVGAGI. V lost 2 bases to trimming and J lost 6 bases; unmatched junction nucleotides: 6. The CDR3 has 15 amino acids. The DNA for the CDR3 is TGTGCCAGCAGTTACCTAGGGACTAGCGGATTCGAGCAGTACTTC. It yields the protein CASSYLGTSGFEQYF.

The J gene is TRBJ1-2, the V gene TRBV19; the D is unclear. The CDR3 loop spans 16 amino acids. V dropped 5 bases and J dropped 0 bases, with 16 bases sitting between them. Germline V gene sequence: CDR1 LNHDA, CDR2 SQIVND (reference sequence). The CDR3 DNA sequence: TGTGCCAGTAGTCCCTCCCGGCGGGGAGCTAACTATGGCTACACCTTC. Its translation is CASSPSRRGANYGYTF.